This entry features one T cell receptor beta chain sequence. Original analysis: Amplified reference gene primers provided the basis for estimating nucleated cell counts. The repertoire was sequenced with immunoSEQ multiplex PCR; TCRdb's copy has only in-frame clones and lacks some. The V and J calls and clone size are taken from that table; D and trimming were inferred from the DNA. The sample contains fewer than 120,000 clones, approximately 82% of which appear only once. Germline V CDR1 and CDR2: SGHTA, FQGNSA. The length of the CDR3 is 17 residues. Trimming removed 4 bases at V and 0 bases at J, with 18 bases between. This entry belongs to a study of blood T cell repertoires in COVID-19. On the study more broadly: Collection of acute and convalescent COVID-19 samples took place in the United States, Italy and Spain. Nucleic acid was either cDNA or gDNA, and it came from T cells, B-cell-depleted T cells, or PBMCs.

The gene calls are TRBV7-2 and TRBJ1-2; D may be TRBD1 (5 bases). The origin of this receptor is an elderly woman with acute or convalescent COVID-19. Sequences were obtained from peripheral blood. The CDR3 nucleotides are TGTGCCAGCAGCTCAGGGCCAGGTTTAACAGCTAACTATGGCTACACCTTC. As protein: CASSSGPGLTANYGYTF.